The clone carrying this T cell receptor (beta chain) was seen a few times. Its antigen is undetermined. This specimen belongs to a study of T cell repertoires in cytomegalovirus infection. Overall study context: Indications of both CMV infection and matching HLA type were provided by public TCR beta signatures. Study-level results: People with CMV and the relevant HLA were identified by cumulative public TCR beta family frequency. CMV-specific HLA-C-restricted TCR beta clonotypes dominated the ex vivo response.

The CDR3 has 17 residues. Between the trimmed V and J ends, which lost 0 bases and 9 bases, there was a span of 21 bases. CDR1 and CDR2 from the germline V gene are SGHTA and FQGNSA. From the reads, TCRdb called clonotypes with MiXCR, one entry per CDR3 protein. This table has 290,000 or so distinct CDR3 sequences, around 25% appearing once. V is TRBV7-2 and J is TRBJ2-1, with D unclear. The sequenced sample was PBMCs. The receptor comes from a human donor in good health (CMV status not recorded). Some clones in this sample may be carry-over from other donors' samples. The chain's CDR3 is CASSLAKRSDDTGEQFF. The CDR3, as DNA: TGTGCCAGCAGCTTAGCGAAAAGGAGCGACGATACGGGTGAGCAGTTCTTC. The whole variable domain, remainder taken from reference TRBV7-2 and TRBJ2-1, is GAGVSQSPSNKVTEKGKDVELRCDPISGHTALYWYRQSLGQGLEFLIYFQGNSAPDKSGLPSDRFSAERTGGSVSTLTIQRTQQEDSAVYLCASSLAKRSDDTGEQFFGPGTRLTVL.